These T cell receptor beta chains were read from a single sample in a study of a mutant IDH1 vaccine in newly diagnosed glioma. Data came from immunoSEQ multiplex PCR; TCRdb stores just in-frame clones and leaves some out. The sample lists about 68,000 clones; roughly 80% were seen once. For these receptors, no antigen is known. The material was PBMCs, obtained from a glioma patient whose treatment included an IDH1 peptide vaccine. These receptors were taken from a man aged 18 to 30 with glioma. Both conserved end residues are part of each CDR3. The D gene is left open where the match is weak. Size values are once, few and many counts, or a class for expanded clones, and some rows have none.

-	TRBJ2-1	13	TRBV27	once	TGTGCCAGCACAGCCTTCCCCTACAATGAGCAGTTCTTC	CASTAFPYNEQFF
-	TRBJ1-3	13	TRBV6-6	-	TGTGCCAGCAGCGGAGGGGCTGGAAACACCATATATTTT	CASSGGAGNTIYF
-	TRBJ1-4	15	TRBV4-3	-	TGCGCCAGCAGCCAAGTTGGGGACTGGGCTGAAAAACTGTTTTTT	CASSQVGDWAEKLFF
-	TRBJ1-3	14	TRBV7-9	-	TGTGCCAGCAGCTTGGGTCTCTCTGGAAACACCATATATTTT	CASSLGLSGNTIYF
TRBD2	TRBJ2-1	17	TRBV13	-	TGTGCCAGCAGCTGGAATAGCTTTACGGGGGGGTACAATGAGCAGTTCTTC	CASSWNSFTGGYNEQFF
-	TRBJ2-3	16	TRBV7-6	-	TGTGCCAGCAGCTTCGGGGCAGGGGCCTTTTCAGATACGCAGTATTTT	CASSFGAGAFSDTQYF
TRBD2	TRBJ2-1	18	TRBV5-5	-	TGTGCCAGCAGCTTAGGCCTAGCGGGGGGGCCAGCCTACAATGAGCAGTTCTTC	CASSLGLAGGPAYNEQFF
-	TRBJ2-3	16	TRBV5-1	once	TGCGCCAGCACCCCCTTAAGGGACACCCGGGGAGATACGCAGTATTTT	CASTPLRDTRGDTQYF
-	TRBJ1-1	13	TRBV5-4	-	TGTGCCAGCACCCTGGGGCCACACACTGAAGCTTTCTTT	CASTLGPHTEAFF
-	TRBJ1-4	15	TRBV7-6	-	TGTGCCAGCAGCATAAACACCGGGGGCAATGAAAAACTGTTTTTT	CASSINTGGNEKLFF
-	TRBJ1-4	17	TRBV5-1	-	TGCGCCAGCAGCCGATGGGCCCTGGGGACAACTAATGAAAAACTGTTTTTT	CASSRWALGTTNEKLFF
TRBD1	TRBJ1-2	14	TRBV27	-	TGTGCCACCGCGTCCAGGACAGGTTCCTATGGCTACACCTTC	CATASRTGSYGYTF
-	TRBJ2-7	18	TRBV1	-	TGCACCAGCAGCCAAGATGCCCTGGGCCAGGGATCGCGCTACGAGCAGTACTTC	CTSSQDALGQGSRYEQYF
TRBD1	TRBJ1-1	15	TRBV5-1	-	TGCGCCAGCAGCTTGGTGACAGGGAGGAACACTGAAGCTTTCTTT	CASSLVTGRNTEAFF
-	TRBJ1-1	15	TRBV4-2	few	TGTGCCAGCAGCCAAGCCGGTGGGACGAACACTGAAGCTTTCTTT	CASSQAGGTNTEAFF
-	TRBJ1-5	15	TRBV10-3	-	TGTGCCATCAGTGATACTACAGCTTCCAATCAGCCCCAGCATTTT	CAISDTTASNQPQHF
-	TRBJ1-1	14	TRBV15	-	TGTGCCACCAGCAGAGATTTGGGGGGATATGAAGCTTTCTTT	CATSRDLGGYEAFF
TRBD1	TRBJ1-4	15	TRBV27	-	TGTGCCAGCAGTTTATATTTTCAGGGGGGCGAAAAACTGTTTTTT	CASSLYFQGGEKLFF
-	TRBJ2-6	14	TRBV9	-	TGTGCCAGCAGCGTTATGTCTGGGGCCAACGTCCTGACTTTC	CASSVMSGANVLTF
TRBD2	TRBJ2-7	12	TRBV19	-	TGTGCCAGTAGGAGCGGGAGCAACGAGCAGTACTTC	CASRSGSNEQYF
-	TRBJ1-4	11	TRBV28	-	TGTGCCAGCAGTTTTAATGAAAAACTGTTTTTT	CASSFNEKLFF
TRBD2	TRBJ2-7	17	TRBV2	-	TGTGCCAGCACCGTTGAGCCTAGCGGGAGCCCCTCTTACGAGCAGTACTTC	CASTVEPSGSPSYEQYF
-	TRBJ2-1	16	TRBV7-9	-	TGTGCCAGCAGCTTTCCCGGGTATCCCACCTACAATGAGCAGTTCTTC	CASSFPGYPTYNEQFF
-	TRBJ1-1	13	TRBV5-1	once	TGCGCCAGCAAAAAGGGCTCAAACACTGAAGCTTTCTTT	CASKKGSNTEAFF
-	TRBJ2-7	14	TRBV5-1	once	TGCGCCAGCAGCTTAGATAACCTTGCCTACGAGCAGTACTTC	CASSLDNLAYEQYF
-	TRBJ1-5	15	TRBV11-2	few	TGTGCCAGCAGCTCCATGGGGTCGGGCAATCAGCCCCAGCATTTT	CASSSMGSGNQPQHF
-	TRBJ2-7	15	TRBV9	-	TGTGCCAGCAGCGTTTCGGCGGCAAGCTCCTACGAGCAGTACTTC	CASSVSAASSYEQYF
-	TRBJ1-5	17	TRBV12-5	-	TGTGCTAGTGGTTTGGTACTTGGGGCGTTAGGCAATCAGCCCCAGCATTTT	CASGLVLGALGNQPQHF
-	TRBJ1-2	14	TRBV4-1	-	TGCGCCAGCAGCCAAGTAGGGCAGGGTAGTGGCTACACCTTC	CASSQVGQGSGYTF
TRBD2	TRBJ2-7	16	TRBV4-1	-	TGCGCCAGCAGCCAACCCCTTAGCGGGGGGACCTACGAGCAGTACTTC	CASSQPLSGGTYEQYF
TRBD1	TRBJ2-5	15	TRBV5-1	once	TGCGCCAGCAGCCAGCCGGGACAGGGCCCCCAGACCCAGTACTTC	CASSQPGQGPQTQYF
TRBD1	TRBJ1-1	18	TRBV9	-	TGTGCCAGCAGCGCCCAGGTATATACAGGGGGTGCGGGCACTGAAGCTTTCTTT	CASSAQVYTGGAGTEAFF
-	TRBJ2-4	15	TRBV10-2	-	TGCGCCAGCAGGGGGGGGGCAGTAGCCAAAAACATTCAGTACTTC	CASRGGAVAKNIQYF
-	TRBJ2-7	12	TRBV7-2	-	TGTGCCAGCAGCTTAGCAGGGAGCGAGCAGTACTTC	CASSLAGSEQYF
-	TRBJ1-1	13	TRBV10-3	-	TGTGCCATCGGTGGGATTAGGGACACTGAAGCTTTCTTT	CAIGGIRDTEAFF
-	TRBJ1-1	16	TRBV4-3	few	TGCGCCAGCAGCCAAGAGGTATACAATACGAACACTGAAGCTTTCTTT	CASSQEVYNTNTEAFF
-	TRBJ2-7	16	TRBV12-5	-	TGTGCTAGTGGTTTGTCGACAGGAGGATATCGAGGGGAGCAGTACTTC	CASGLSTGGYRGEQYF
-	TRBJ1-1	13	TRBV12-5	-	TGTGCTAGTGGAGGGACCTTGAACACTGAAGCTTTCTTT	CASGGTLNTEAFF
-	TRBJ2-2	15	TRBV2	-	TGTGCCAGCTCGAGCTCTGGAGCGAACACCGGGGAGCTGTTTTTT	CASSSSGANTGELFF
-	TRBJ1-5	15	TRBV30	few	TGTGCCTGGAGTGTAAGAGGGGGTAGCAATCAGCCCCAGCATTTT	CAWSVRGGSNQPQHF
TRBD2	TRBJ2-3	15	TRBV6-4	once	TGTGCCAGCAGTGACTCCCTAGCGGGGCCAGATACGCAGTATTTT	CASSDSLAGPDTQYF
-	TRBJ1-1	13	TRBV7-9	-	TGTGCCAGCAGCCCGGGGGGGAACACTGAAGCTTTCTTT	CASSPGGNTEAFF
-	TRBJ1-4	15	TRBV6-1	-	TGTGCCACCGAGAGCTACTCCACTTCTAATGAAAAACTGTTTTTT	CATESYSTSNEKLFF
-	TRBJ2-3	15	TRBV9	-	TGTGCCAGCAGCGTAGAGTTCAGGGACACAGATACGCAGTATTTT	CASSVEFRDTDTQYF
TRBD1	TRBJ1-1	15	TRBV2	once	TGTGCCAGCAGGGACAGGATGAGTTTGGGCACTGAAGCTTTCTTT	CASRDRMSLGTEAFF
TRBD1	TRBJ2-7	12	TRBV4-2	few	TGTGCCAGTAGGACAGGGGGCTTCGAGCAGTACTTC	CASRTGGFEQYF
TRBD1	TRBJ1-1	15	TRBV19	-	TGTGCCAGTAGTACCCGGACAGGGGTGAACACTGAAGCTTTCTTT	CASSTRTGVNTEAFF
TRBD2	TRBJ2-2	18	TRBV4-1	-	TGCGCCAGCAGCCAAGCGGATACTAGCGGGAGGGCCGCCGGGGAGCTGTTTTTT	CASSQADTSGRAAGELFF
-	TRBJ2-3	12	TRBV30	once	TGTGCCTGGAGTGTAACGCGGGATACGCAGTATTTT	CAWSVTRDTQYF
-	TRBJ2-3	13	TRBV6-5	once	TGTGCCAGCAGTTACCGGCAGGTAGATACGCAGTATTTT	CASSYRQVDTQYF
-	TRBJ2-7	14	TRBV27	-	TGTGCCAGCAGTTTAGGTTTCGCCTCCTACGAGCAGTACTTC	CASSLGFASYEQYF
TRBD2	TRBJ2-7	16	TRBV9	-	TGTGCCAGCAGCGCTTCCGGGACTAGCGGGGGGGGCGAGCAGTACTTC	CASSASGTSGGGEQYF
-	TRBJ1-2	14	TRBV27	-	TGTGCCAGCAGTTTATATCCAGGGAACTATGGCTACACCTTC	CASSLYPGNYGYTF
-	TRBJ1-1	11	TRBV20-1	few	TGCAGTGCTACGGTGAACACTGAAGCTTTCTTT	CSATVNTEAFF